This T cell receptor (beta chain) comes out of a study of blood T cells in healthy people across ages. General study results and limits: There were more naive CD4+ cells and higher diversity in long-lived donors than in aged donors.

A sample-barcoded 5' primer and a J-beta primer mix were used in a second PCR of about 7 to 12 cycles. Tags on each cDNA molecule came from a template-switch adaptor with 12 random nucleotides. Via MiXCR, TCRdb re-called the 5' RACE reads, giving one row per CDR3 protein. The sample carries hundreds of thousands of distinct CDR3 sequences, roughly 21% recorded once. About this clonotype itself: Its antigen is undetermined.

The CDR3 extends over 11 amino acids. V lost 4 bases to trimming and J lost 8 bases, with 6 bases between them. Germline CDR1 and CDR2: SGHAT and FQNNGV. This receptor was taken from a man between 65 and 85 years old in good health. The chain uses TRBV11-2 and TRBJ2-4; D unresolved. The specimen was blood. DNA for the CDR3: TGTGCCAGCAGCTCGAAAGACATTCAGTACTTC. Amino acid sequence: CASSSKDIQYF.